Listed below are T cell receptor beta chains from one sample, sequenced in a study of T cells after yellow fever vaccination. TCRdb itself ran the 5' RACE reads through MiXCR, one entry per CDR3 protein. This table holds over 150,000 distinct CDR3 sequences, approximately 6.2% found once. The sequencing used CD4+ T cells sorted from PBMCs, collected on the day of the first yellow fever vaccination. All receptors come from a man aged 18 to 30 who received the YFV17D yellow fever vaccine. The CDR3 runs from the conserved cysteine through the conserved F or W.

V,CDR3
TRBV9,CASSVAGEGNGYTF
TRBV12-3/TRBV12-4,CASSLRDRETQYF
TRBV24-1,CATSDSGFSGGRRANEQFF
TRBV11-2,CASSLGFQGGSSVDF
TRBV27,CASTLRPTAGSPLHF
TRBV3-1,CASSQDSGQQETQYF
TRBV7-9,CASLGDSGYTEAFF
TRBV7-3,CASSLQGGGAVEQFF
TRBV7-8,CASAYRRAAEGEKLFF
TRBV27,CASSGTGPPYEQYF
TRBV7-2,CASSWGQNEQFF
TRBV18,CASSPQQGVMNTEAFF
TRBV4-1,CASSLLGTDTQYF
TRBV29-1,CSGGFEETQYF